These T cell receptor beta chains were read from a single sample in a study of T cell responses to AZD1222 COVID-19 vaccine. The data were produced by immunoSEQ multiplex PCR, yet TCRdb's version contains in-frame clones alone and is incomplete. This sample has about 130,000 clones, with just over 85% found just once. This specimen was peripheral blood, taken on day 0 of AZD1222 vaccination. The source of these receptors is an adult in good health. Both conserved end residues are part of each CDR3. D genes are given only for firm matches. Clone size appears in some rows only: once, few, many, or a class for an expanded clone.

cdr3_nt: TGTGCCAGCAGCCTATTTGGGACGGGCGTAAGTAGGAACACTGAAGCTTTCTTT; cdr3_aa: CASSLFGTGVSRNTEAFF; v_call: TRBV3-1/TRBV3-2; clone_size: .; j_call: TRBJ1-1; d_call: .
cdr3_nt: TGTGCCAGTAGTATCGGAGGGGCCGAGCAGTACTTC; cdr3_aa: CASSIGGAEQYF; v_call: TRBV19; clone_size: .; j_call: TRBJ2-7; d_call: .
cdr3_nt: TGTGCCAGCAGCTTGGTGGCCGCGTGGTTGGACACTGAAGCTTTCTTT; cdr3_aa: CASSLVAAWLDTEAFF; v_call: TRBV5-6; clone_size: .; j_call: TRBJ1-1; d_call: .
cdr3_nt: TGTGCCATCAGTGTGAGGCAAAACACCGGGGAGCTGTTTTTT; cdr3_aa: CAISVRQNTGELFF; v_call: TRBV10-3; clone_size: .; j_call: TRBJ2-2; d_call: .
cdr3_nt: TGTGCCAGCAGCTTAAGGCAGGGAGACTCTGGAAACACCATATATTTT; cdr3_aa: CASSLRQGDSGNTIYF; v_call: TRBV7-2; clone_size: .; j_call: TRBJ1-3; d_call: .
cdr3_nt: TGTGCCAGCAGCACAGGGGGACGAGGCTACGAGCAGTACTTC; cdr3_aa: CASSTGGRGYEQYF; v_call: TRBV27; clone_size: .; j_call: TRBJ2-7; d_call: TRBD1
cdr3_nt: TGTGCTAGCAGCTTAGATCAGGGGCGGGAGCAGTACTTC; cdr3_aa: CASSLDQGREQYF; v_call: TRBV7-7; clone_size: few; j_call: TRBJ2-7; d_call: .
cdr3_nt: TGTGCCAGTAGTACCCCAGGACAGAAGCTCAACACTGAAGCTTTCTTT; cdr3_aa: CASSTPGQKLNTEAFF; v_call: TRBV19; clone_size: .; j_call: TRBJ1-1; d_call: .
cdr3_nt: TGTGCCAGCAGCCCGGAAATGGGACTAGCGGGGGCCTCTTCCTACAATGAGCAGTTCTTC; cdr3_aa: CASSPEMGLAGASSYNEQFF; v_call: TRBV7-6; clone_size: .; j_call: TRBJ2-1; d_call: TRBD2
cdr3_nt: TGTGCCAGCAGTGACGGGACAGGGGGACTCTCGAACACTGAAGCTTTCTTT; cdr3_aa: CASSDGTGGLSNTEAFF; v_call: TRBV6-1; clone_size: .; j_call: TRBJ1-1; d_call: TRBD1
cdr3_nt: TGCGCCAGCAGCGAAAGGGGTGTCGGGCTGGAGACCCAGTACTTC; cdr3_aa: CASSERGVGLETQYF; v_call: TRBV5-1; clone_size: .; j_call: TRBJ2-5; d_call: .
cdr3_nt: TGTGCCAGCAGAACCGGGGGGCTATCCTACGAGCAGTACTTC; cdr3_aa: CASRTGGLSYEQYF; v_call: TRBV25-1; clone_size: .; j_call: TRBJ2-7; d_call: .
cdr3_nt: TGTGCCAGCAGCGCTCAGGGCCGTGGGGCCAACGTCCTGACTTTC; cdr3_aa: CASSAQGRGANVLTF; v_call: TRBV9; clone_size: .; j_call: TRBJ2-6; d_call: .
cdr3_nt: TGTGCCAGCAGTTACCCTGGCCTAGCGGCCTACAATGAGCAGTTCTTC; cdr3_aa: CASSYPGLAAYNEQFF; v_call: TRBV6-2/TRBV6-3; clone_size: .; j_call: TRBJ2-1; d_call: TRBD2
cdr3_nt: TGTGCCAGCAGGGTAGCGGGGACAAGCTCCTACGAGCAGTACTTC; cdr3_aa: CASRVAGTSSYEQYF; v_call: TRBV28; clone_size: .; j_call: TRBJ2-7; d_call: TRBD2
cdr3_nt: TGTGCCAGCAGCCAAGGGCCGGCCTACAGGGGAGGGTATGGCTACACCTTC; cdr3_aa: CASSQGPAYRGGYGYTF; v_call: TRBV3-1/TRBV3-2; clone_size: .; j_call: TRBJ1-2; d_call: TRBD1
cdr3_nt: TGTGCCAGCAGCTCAAGGACAGGGGACACTGAAGCTTTCTTT; cdr3_aa: CASSSRTGDTEAFF; v_call: TRBV7-2; clone_size: once; j_call: TRBJ1-1; d_call: TRBD1
cdr3_nt: TGTGCCAGCTCATCCTTAGACAGGAACACCGGGGAGCTGTTTTTT; cdr3_aa: CASSSLDRNTGELFF; v_call: TRBV18; clone_size: few; j_call: TRBJ2-2; d_call: .
cdr3_nt: TGCGCCAGCACCCCAGACGGCTCCAGCAATCAGCCCCAGCATTTT; cdr3_aa: CASTPDGSSNQPQHF; v_call: TRBV5-1; clone_size: .; j_call: TRBJ1-5; d_call: .
cdr3_nt: TGTGCCACCAGCAGAGACCGTACCGCAGGATCAGACACTGAAGCTTTCTTT; cdr3_aa: CATSRDRTAGSDTEAFF; v_call: TRBV15; clone_size: .; j_call: TRBJ1-1; d_call: .
cdr3_nt: TGTGCCAGCAGCGTAGAGGGTGGTTTCCTCCGGGATGAAAAACTGTTTTTT; cdr3_aa: CASSVEGGFLRDEKLFF; v_call: TRBV9; clone_size: .; j_call: TRBJ1-4; d_call: .
cdr3_nt: TGTGCCAGTAGTATATTCGGGGATCTCTACGAGCAGTACTTC; cdr3_aa: CASSIFGDLYEQYF; v_call: TRBV19; clone_size: .; j_call: TRBJ2-7; d_call: .
cdr3_nt: TGTGCCAGCAGCAAAAGAAAGAACCAAAACGTCCCCGGGGAGCTGTTTTTT; cdr3_aa: CASSKRKNQNVPGELFF; v_call: TRBV21-1; clone_size: .; j_call: TRBJ2-2; d_call: .
cdr3_nt: TGTGCCAGTAGTCCATCCCCCGGACAGGGATCAACCTACGAGCAGTACTTC; cdr3_aa: CASSPSPGQGSTYEQYF; v_call: TRBV19; clone_size: .; j_call: TRBJ2-7; d_call: TRBD1
cdr3_nt: TGTGCCAGCAGTTACCTTAGGGGGATATCCTACGAGCAGTACTTC; cdr3_aa: CASSYLRGISYEQYF; v_call: TRBV6-2/TRBV6-3; clone_size: .; j_call: TRBJ2-7; d_call: .
cdr3_nt: TGTGCCAGCAGCTTGGTGGGACTAGCGGGAATTGGTGGCGGGGAGCTGTTTTTT; cdr3_aa: CASSLVGLAGIGGGELFF; v_call: TRBV5-4; clone_size: .; j_call: TRBJ2-2; d_call: TRBD2
cdr3_nt: TGTGCCAGCAGTTACTCGAACGGACAGGGGAAGGAAAAACTGTTTTTT; cdr3_aa: CASSYSNGQGKEKLFF; v_call: TRBV6-6; clone_size: .; j_call: TRBJ1-4; d_call: TRBD1
cdr3_nt: TGTGCCAGCAGTTTCCTAGGGCGGGCGCGGAATCAGCCCCAGCATTTT; cdr3_aa: CASSFLGRARNQPQHF; v_call: TRBV6-2/TRBV6-3; clone_size: .; j_call: TRBJ1-5; d_call: .
cdr3_nt: TGCGCCAGCAGCCAAGATCAAGGGACAGGCGGCTACGAGCAGTACTTC; cdr3_aa: CASSQDQGTGGYEQYF; v_call: TRBV4-3; clone_size: .; j_call: TRBJ2-7; d_call: TRBD1
cdr3_nt: TGTGCCAGCAAGGACAGGGGCTGGGGCTACACCTTC; cdr3_aa: CASKDRGWGYTF; v_call: TRBV2; clone_size: .; j_call: TRBJ1-2; d_call: TRBD1
cdr3_nt: TGTGCCAGTAGCCAGGGAGGGGCGGGAGGTCAGCCCCAGCATTTT; cdr3_aa: CASSQGGAGGQPQHF; v_call: TRBV19; clone_size: .; j_call: TRBJ1-5; d_call: .
cdr3_nt: TGTGCCAGCCACGACAGAGGAGTGGGTGGCTACACCTTC; cdr3_aa: CASHDRGVGGYTF; v_call: TRBV7-9; clone_size: .; j_call: TRBJ1-2; d_call: .
cdr3_nt: TGTGCCAGCTCACCCACAGGGGATTCACCCCTCCACTTT; cdr3_aa: CASSPTGDSPLHF; v_call: TRBV18; clone_size: few; j_call: TRBJ1-6; d_call: TRBD1
cdr3_nt: TGTGCCCTTAGCGGGAGGGATAGGGGTGAGCAGTTCTTC; cdr3_aa: CALSGRDRGEQFF; v_call: TRBV19; clone_size: .; j_call: TRBJ2-1; d_call: TRBD2
cdr3_nt: TGTGCCAGTAGTATTCTCGGACAGAAAACGAACACTGAAGCTTTCTTT; cdr3_aa: CASSILGQKTNTEAFF; v_call: TRBV19; clone_size: once; j_call: TRBJ1-1; d_call: .
cdr3_nt: TGTGCCAGCGGGAGCGGCACCTCCTACGAGCAGTACTTC; cdr3_aa: CASGSGTSYEQYF; v_call: TRBV6-5; clone_size: .; j_call: TRBJ2-7; d_call: .
cdr3_nt: TGTGCCAGCAGCCCAGGACTAGTCCCAGATACGCAGTATTTT; cdr3_aa: CASSPGLVPDTQYF; v_call: TRBV7-2; clone_size: .; j_call: TRBJ2-3; d_call: TRBD2
cdr3_nt: TGTGCCAGTAGTATAGTCGCGGATGCAACTAATGAAAAACTGTTTTTT; cdr3_aa: CASSIVADATNEKLFF; v_call: TRBV19; clone_size: once; j_call: TRBJ1-4; d_call: .
cdr3_nt: TGTGCCATCAGTGAAGAATCGGGCAGAAGGGCCGAAAAACTGTTTTTT; cdr3_aa: CAISEESGRRAEKLFF; v_call: TRBV10-3; clone_size: few; j_call: TRBJ1-4; d_call: .
cdr3_nt: TGTGCCAGCAGCCCCGCAGGGGGGGCCTACTATGGCTACACCTTC; cdr3_aa: CASSPAGGAYYGYTF; v_call: TRBV5-8; clone_size: .; j_call: TRBJ1-2; d_call: TRBD1
cdr3_nt: TGTGCCAGCAGTGCACAGGGGGCGAACACCGGGGAGCTGTTTTTT; cdr3_aa: CASSAQGANTGELFF; v_call: TRBV6-4; clone_size: .; j_call: TRBJ2-2; d_call: TRBD1
cdr3_nt: TGTGCCAGCAGTTACCGGGACAGACTGAACACTGAAGCTTTCTTT; cdr3_aa: CASSYRDRLNTEAFF; v_call: TRBV6-5; clone_size: .; j_call: TRBJ1-1; d_call: TRBD1
cdr3_nt: TGTGCCAGCAGCCCGCGACAGGGGATTAACACTGAAGCTTTCTTT; cdr3_aa: CASSPRQGINTEAFF; v_call: TRBV9; clone_size: .; j_call: TRBJ1-1; d_call: TRBD1
cdr3_nt: TGCAGTGCTAGTCAGGCCTACGGCTACACCTTC; cdr3_aa: CSASQAYGYTF; v_call: TRBV20-1; clone_size: once; j_call: TRBJ1-2; d_call: .
cdr3_nt: TGCGCCAGCAGTGAGACCGCGGGACCCTTAGCCAAAAACATTCAGTACTTC; cdr3_aa: CASSETAGPLAKNIQYF; v_call: TRBV10-2; clone_size: .; j_call: TRBJ2-4; d_call: .
cdr3_nt: TGCGCCAGCAGCCCCGGCCAGACTGGGCATGGCTACACCTTC; cdr3_aa: CASSPGQTGHGYTF; v_call: TRBV5-1; clone_size: .; j_call: TRBJ1-2; d_call: .
cdr3_nt: TGTGCCAGCAGCCAGCCGGGCCCAGGGCGGGAGACCCAGTACTTC; cdr3_aa: CASSQPGPGRETQYF; v_call: TRBV7-3; clone_size: .; j_call: TRBJ2-5; d_call: .
cdr3_nt: TGTGCCAGCAGCTTACAGGGCCTCGGGGAGCTGTTTTTT; cdr3_aa: CASSLQGLGELFF; v_call: TRBV12-3/TRBV12-4; clone_size: .; j_call: TRBJ2-2; d_call: .
cdr3_nt: TGCGCCAGCAGCTTGGGACAAACCTCTGAAGCTTTCTTT; cdr3_aa: CASSLGQTSEAFF; v_call: TRBV5-1; clone_size: .; j_call: TRBJ1-1; d_call: .
cdr3_nt: TGTGCCAGCAGCTTAAGCCCGGGAGCTAGCTATGGCTACACCTTC; cdr3_aa: CASSLSPGASYGYTF; v_call: TRBV7-2; clone_size: .; j_call: TRBJ1-2; d_call: .
cdr3_nt: TGCGCCAGCAGGGGCGGGAGGCTATCCTCCTACGAGCAGTACTTC; cdr3_aa: CASRGGRLSSYEQYF; v_call: TRBV10-2; clone_size: .; j_call: TRBJ2-7; d_call: TRBD2
cdr3_nt: TGTGCCATCAGTGCCTTTATTGGCGCAACCTACGAGCAGTACTTC; cdr3_aa: CAISAFIGATYEQYF; v_call: TRBV10-3; clone_size: .; j_call: TRBJ2-7; d_call: .
cdr3_nt: TGTGCCAGCAGTTACAACAGGGAGTCGTCTGGAAACACCATATATTTT; cdr3_aa: CASSYNRESSGNTIYF; v_call: TRBV6-2/TRBV6-3; clone_size: .; j_call: TRBJ1-3; d_call: .
cdr3_nt: TGCGCCAGCAGTGAAGGGACAGGGGACACCGGGGAGCTGTTTTTT; cdr3_aa: CASSEGTGDTGELFF; v_call: TRBV10-1; clone_size: medium-sized; j_call: TRBJ2-2; d_call: TRBD1
cdr3_nt: TGTGCCAGCAGTTCCCGGAGGACAGGTTTATCCACTGAAGCTTTCTTT; cdr3_aa: CASSSRRTGLSTEAFF; v_call: TRBV27; clone_size: .; j_call: TRBJ1-1; d_call: TRBD1
cdr3_nt: TGTGCCACCAGCAGAGATCGGGGGAGTAGCAATCAGCCCCAGCATTTT; cdr3_aa: CATSRDRGSSNQPQHF; v_call: TRBV15; clone_size: .; j_call: TRBJ1-5; d_call: .
cdr3_nt: TGTGCCAGTAGTCCAACCTACCTTGTGGGAACTGAAGCTTTCTTT; cdr3_aa: CASSPTYLVGTEAFF; v_call: TRBV19; clone_size: .; j_call: TRBJ1-1; d_call: .
cdr3_nt: TGTGCCAGCAGCCCCCAGGTATTAACCCCCTACGAGCAGTACTTC; cdr3_aa: CASSPQVLTPYEQYF; v_call: TRBV5-5; clone_size: .; j_call: TRBJ2-7; d_call: .
cdr3_nt: TGTGCCAGCAGCTTACTCAGAACCTACGAGCAGTACTTC; cdr3_aa: CASSLLRTYEQYF; v_call: TRBV7-8; clone_size: .; j_call: TRBJ2-7; d_call: .
cdr3_nt: TGTGCCAGCAGTTACACCGGGACTAGCGGAACCTACGAGCAGTACTTC; cdr3_aa: CASSYTGTSGTYEQYF; v_call: TRBV6-5; clone_size: .; j_call: TRBJ2-7; d_call: TRBD2